This is a list of T cell receptor beta chains from one sample in a study of blood T cell repertoires in COVID-19. Generated by immunoSEQ multiplex PCR, the TCRdb table keeps only in-frame clones and is missing some. The sample lists 100,000 to 150,000 clones, about 86% occurring once. Sequences were obtained from PBMCs or T cells enriched from blood (not recorded which). Source of these receptors: a man aged 40-49 years with acute COVID-19. Both conserved end residues are part of each CDR3. Each record gives: D gene, V gene, clone size, J gene, CDR3 protein, CDR3 DNA. A D gene is named only where the DNA matches it firmly. Some rows mark clone size as missing; the rest say once, few, many or name a class of expanded clone.

.	TRBV12-3/TRBV12-4	.	TRBJ1-1	CASRGQLNTEAFF	TGTGCCAGCAGAGGACAGTTGAACACTGAAGCTTTCTTT
.	TRBV4-1	.	TRBJ1-1	CASSQDSSRRSTEAFF	TGCGCCAGCAGCCAAGATTCGTCGAGGCGTAGCACTGAAGCTTTCTTT
.	TRBV6-5	.	TRBJ1-5	CASSYGLEQPQHF	TGTGCCAGCAGTTATGGGCTCGAACAGCCCCAGCATTTT
TRBD2	TRBV28	.	TRBJ2-3	CASSPLAGRADTQYF	TGTGCCAGCAGCCCGCTAGCGGGAAGGGCAGATACGCAGTATTTT
.	TRBV21-1	.	TRBJ1-1	CASSILGGGLTEAFF	TGTGCCAGCAGCATCCTCGGAGGGGGCCTCACTGAAGCTTTCTTT
.	TRBV18	.	TRBJ1-2	CASSPEDDGYGYTF	TGTGCCAGCTCACCCGAAGATGACGGGTATGGCTACACCTTC
TRBD1	TRBV10-3	.	TRBJ1-6	CAISESSTGWVSPLHF	TGTGCCATCAGTGAGTCGTCGACAGGGTGGGTATCACCCCTCCACTTT
.	TRBV2	.	TRBJ2-5	CASSEGSAALRPQYF	TGTGCCAGCAGTGAGGGGTCAGCGGCGCTTAGGCCCCAGTACTTC
TRBD1	TRBV5-1	once	TRBJ1-3	CAISFGQVSGNTIYF	TGCGCCATCTCCTTCGGACAGGTCTCTGGAAACACCATATATTTT
TRBD2	TRBV4-2	.	TRBJ2-1	CASSQREAGSSYNEQFF	TGTGCCAGCAGCCAGAGAGAAGCGGGAAGCTCCTACAATGAGCAGTTCTTC
TRBD2	TRBV5-1	.	TRBJ2-3	CASRTGLGGTDTQYF	TGCGCCAGCAGGACTGGACTAGGCGGCACAGATACGCAGTATTTT
TRBD1	TRBV18	.	TRBJ1-2	CASSSGTVSGYTF	TGTGCCAGCTCATCCGGGACAGTGAGTGGCTACACCTTC
.	TRBV19	.	TRBJ1-6	CASSMMLGTGNSPLHF	TGTGCCAGTAGTATGATGCTCGGTACGGGGAATTCACCCCTCCACTTT
TRBD2	TRBV9	once	TRBJ2-7	CASSVGTVAGGVYSYEQYF	TGTGCCAGCAGCGTAGGAACGGTAGCGGGGGGAGTTTACTCCTACGAGCAGTACTTC
.	TRBV27	few	TRBJ1-1	CASSRTGPNTEAFF	TGTGCCAGCAGTCGCACAGGGCCGAACACTGAAGCTTTCTTT
.	TRBV5-5	.	TRBJ2-2	CASSLGPLGAGELFF	TGTGCCAGCAGCTTGGGCCCACTCGGAGCCGGGGAGCTGTTTTTT
TRBD2	TRBV24-1	.	TRBJ2-1	CATSDVVGGSSYNEQFF	TGTGCCACCAGTGATGTAGTCGGCGGGAGCTCCTACAATGAGCAGTTCTTC
TRBD2	TRBV6-2/TRBV6-3	.	TRBJ2-7	CASSYTGRVGEQYF	TGTGCCAGCAGTTACACCGGGAGGGTCGGTGAGCAGTACTTC
.	TRBV3-1/TRBV3-2	.	TRBJ1-6	CASSHFPGGEGSYNSPLHF	TGTGCCAGCAGCCACTTCCCCGGGGGGGAGGGCTCCTATAATTCACCCCTCCACTTT
TRBD2	TRBV6-5	many	TRBJ2-1	CASSFQTSGRGNEQFF	TGTGCCAGCAGTTTCCAGACTAGCGGGAGAGGCAATGAGCAGTTCTTC
.	TRBV12-3/TRBV12-4	.	TRBJ2-7	CASSLNFYEQYF	TGTGCCAGCAGTTTAAACTTTTACGAGCAGTACTTC
.	TRBV29-1	.	TRBJ1-4	CSVVGLEKLFF	TGCAGCGTTGTTGGGCTCGAAAAACTGTTTTTT
.	TRBV29-1	.	TRBJ1-2	CSVDRGHYGYTF	TGCAGCGTTGACAGGGGCCACTATGGCTACACCTTC
.	TRBV2	.	TRBJ1-4	CASSWSGTNEKLFF	TGTGCCAGCAGTTGGAGTGGAACTAATGAAAAACTGTTTTTT
.	TRBV9	once	TRBJ2-6	CASSVAGQPGANVLTF	TGTGCCAGCAGCGTAGCAGGACAGCCTGGGGCCAACGTCCTGACTTTC
TRBD2	TRBV5-1	once	TRBJ2-3	CASSSPGLAGKEDTQYF	TGCGCCAGCAGCTCCCCGGGACTAGCGGGAAAGGAAGATACGCAGTATTTT
TRBD2	TRBV7-3	few	TRBJ2-5	CASSFREGETQYF	TGTGCCAGCAGCTTTCGGGAGGGCGAGACCCAGTACTTC
.	TRBV4-2	.	TRBJ2-3	CASSQDQRSDTQYF	TGTGCCAGCAGCCAAGATCAGCGGTCCGATACGCAGTATTTT
TRBD1	TRBV19	.	TRBJ1-1	CASSIVPGQRNTEAFF	TGTGCCAGTAGTATAGTACCGGGACAGCGGAACACTGAAGCTTTCTTT
TRBD1	TRBV28	once	TRBJ1-2	CASSLLGTGGDYGYTF	TGTGCCAGCAGTTTATTGGGGACAGGGGGAGACTATGGCTACACCTTC
.	TRBV28	.	TRBJ1-1	CASSHSYTEAFF	TGTGCCAGCAGCCACAGTTACACTGAAGCTTTCTTT
TRBD2	TRBV5-1	.	TRBJ2-1	CASSLVSGALTSYNEQFF	TGCGCCAGCAGCTTGGTTAGCGGGGCCTTAACTTCCTACAATGAGCAGTTCTTC
TRBD1	TRBV6-5	.	TRBJ2-5	CASSNWTGEGETQYF	TGTGCCAGCAGCAACTGGACAGGTGAGGGGGAGACCCAGTACTTC
.	TRBV28	.	TRBJ2-3	CASSQLSNTQYF	TGTGCCAGCAGCCAACTCTCAAATACGCAGTATTTT
TRBD1	TRBV13	few	TRBJ1-2	CASSFHRGTNYGYTF	TGTGCCAGCAGCTTTCACAGGGGGACCAACTATGGCTACACCTTC
TRBD1	TRBV27	.	TRBJ2-5	CASSLRGRIGETQYF	TGTGCCAGCAGTTTAAGGGGGCGCATAGGAGAGACCCAGTACTTC
TRBD1	TRBV4-1	.	TRBJ1-6	CASSQEARGLGSPLHF	TGCGCCAGCAGCCAAGAGGCCAGGGGGCTTGGTTCACCCCTCCACTTT
.	TRBV7-7	.	TRBJ2-2	CASSLGGANTGELFF	TGTGCTAGCAGCTTAGGGGGGGCGAACACCGGGGAGCTGTTTTTT
.	TRBV28	.	TRBJ2-7	CASSFSLHEQYF	TGTGCCAGCAGTTTTTCCCTCCACGAGCAGTACTTC
.	TRBV7-3	.	TRBJ1-6	CASSLMGRGNSPLHF	TGTGCCAGCAGCTTAATGGGCAGGGGAAATTCACCCCTCCACTTT
TRBD2	TRBV5-1	.	TRBJ2-1	CASSRGGSGTGDEQFF	TGCGCCAGCAGCCGAGGAGGTAGCGGGACCGGGGATGAGCAGTTCTTC
TRBD1	TRBV10-3	few	TRBJ1-5	CAISEGDRVSQPQHF	TGTGCCATCAGTGAAGGTGACAGGGTCAGTCAGCCCCAGCATTTT
TRBD2	TRBV10-3	.	TRBJ2-2	CALAGEENTGELFF	TGTGCTCTAGCGGGAGAGGAGAACACCGGGGAGCTGTTTTTT
.	TRBV7-3	.	TRBJ2-2	CASSSTVASGQTGELFF	TGTGCCAGCAGCTCCACCGTAGCAAGCGGACAGACCGGGGAGCTGTTTTTT
TRBD1	TRBV19	.	TRBJ1-2	CASSSPGQPLYGYTF	TGTGCCAGTAGTTCCCCGGGACAGCCCCTATATGGCTACACCTTC
TRBD1	TRBV19	.	TRBJ2-7	CASRPGTGSSYEQYF	TGTGCCAGTAGGCCCGGGACAGGGTCCTCCTACGAGCAGTACTTC
.	TRBV6-1	.	TRBJ2-7	CASSSPGHREQYF	TGTGCCAGCAGCTCCCCGGGACATAGGGAGCAGTACTTC
TRBD1	TRBV6-6	.	TRBJ2-7	CASSYGGTGGYEQYF	TGTGCCAGCAGTTATGGAGGGACAGGGGGCTACGAGCAGTACTTC
TRBD2	TRBV5-1	.	TRBJ2-1	CASSLGGLAGVNEQFF	TGCGCCAGCAGCTTGGGGGGACTAGCGGGAGTCAATGAGCAGTTCTTC
.	TRBV12-3/TRBV12-4	.	TRBJ2-1	CASSRLDEQFF	TGTGCCAGCAGTAGACTCGATGAGCAGTTCTTC
.	TRBV30	.	TRBJ1-5	CAWSSGNWAQPQHF	TGTGCCTGGAGTTCCGGGAACTGGGCTCAGCCCCAGCATTTT
TRBD1	TRBV10-3	.	TRBJ1-1	CAITPDRVTEAFF	TGTGCCATCACTCCGGACAGGGTGACTGAAGCTTTCTTT